This TCR beta chain derives from a study of shared clonotypes between healthy human individuals. The V end was cut by 6 bases, the J end by 5 bases, with 13 bases between. This CDR3 spans 13 amino acids. Per the germline V gene, CDR1 is SNHLY and CDR2 is FYNNEI. In the original workflow: Junction-only sequences without quality scores came from ImmunoSEQ, so filtering differed. Clones were sequenced by immunoSEQ multiplex PCR, and TCRdb holds only the in-frame ones, with some missing. D and trimming come from the DNA, and the V and J calls and clone size come from that table. The data show around 2,000,000 clones, 85% to 95% seen once.

Sequencing was done on a sample of naive CD4+ T cells sorted from blood. Described subset: CD45RA+ positively selected. The rearrangement links TRBV2 to TRBJ1-1; D is unclear. The sequence came from a man aged 18 to 30 in good health. CDR3 in DNA: TGTGCCAGCAGCGTTCAGGAAGGTACTGAAGCTTTCTTT. It yields the protein CASSVQEGTEAFF.